The 9 T cell receptor beta chains in this list originate from one sample, sequenced in a study of blood T cell repertoires in COVID-19. Profiled with immunoSEQ multiplex PCR; TCRdb holds only in-frame clones, not every one. The sample has some 230,000 clones, just under 85% seen once. Material for sequencing was PBMCs or T cells enriched from blood (not recorded which). Receptors were obtained from a woman in her forties with acute COVID-19.

The chain is built from TRBV5-4 and TRBJ2-1; TRBD2 might be the D (7 bases). The CDR3 runs to 15 residues. Germline V gene data show CDR1 as SGHNT and CDR2 as YYREEE (reference sequence). Trimming shortened V by 2 bases and J by 2 bases, and 11 bases separated the two germline ends. The CDR3 coding sequence is TGTGCCAGCAGCTTCCGGGGGGCCCCCTACAATGAGCAGTTCTTC. Encoded protein: CASSFRGAPYNEQFF.

This chain joins TRBV10-3 and TRBJ2-1; 11 positions agree with TRBD1. The V gene's germline CDR1 is ENHRY and CDR2 SYGVKD. The CDR3 spans 14 residues. Trimming at V came to 6 bases and at J to 9 bases, leaving 7 bases not matched to a gene. CDR3 DNA sequence: TGTGCCATCAGAGGACAGGGGGCGCGTGGTGAGCAGTTCTTC. This encodes CAIRGQGARGEQFF.

The chain is built from TRBV30 and TRBJ1-2, with unresolved D. Germline-derived CDR1 and CDR2 are GTSNPN and SVGIG (reference sequence). CDR3 length: 13 amino acids. V gave up 2 bases and J gave up 0 bases, with 7 bases separating them. The CDR3 spells CAWSLGANYGYTF. The CDR3 coding sequence is TGTGCCTGGAGTCTCGGAGCTAACTATGGCTACACCTTC.

The V call is TRBV7-2, the J call TRBJ1-2, with 9 bases fitting TRBD1. In germline, CDR1 is SGHTA, CDR2 FQGNSA. The CDR3 totals 15 residues. V lost 5 bases, J lost 5 bases, and 9 bases stayed unmatched. DNA of the CDR3: TGTGCCAGCAGCCAACAAACAGGGGGCCCTTATGGCTACACCTTC. It encodes CASSQQTGGPYGYTF.

The V gene is TRBV19, the J gene TRBJ2-7; D perhaps matches TRBD1 (6 bases). This CDR3 has 15 amino acids. Trimming stripped 6 bases from V and 3 bases from J, with 18 bases between. Germline loops: CDR1 LNHDA, CDR2 SQIVND (reference sequence). CDR3 protein: CASSLTGRSLYEQYF. The DNA for the CDR3 is TGTGCCAGTAGCCTGACAGGCAGGTCACTCTACGAGCAGTACTTC.

J is TRBJ2-1 and V is TRBV5-1, with 7 bases identical to TRBD1. J gave up 8 bases and V 4 bases, and 12 bases lay outside the gene matches. The CDR3 is 15 residues long. CDR1 and CDR2 (germline): SGHRS, YFSETQ. This chain's CDR3 is CASSKGQPSGYEQFF. The CDR3 DNA sequence: TGCGCCAGCAGCAAGGGACAGCCCAGCGGATATGAGCAGTTCTTC.

V is TRBV7-9 and J is TRBJ2-5; no clear D gene. V lost 6 bases, J lost 2 bases, and 10 bases lay in between. The germline gives CDR1 SEHNR, CDR2 FQNEAQ (reference sequence). This CDR3 spans 13 amino acids. The CDR3 DNA follows: TGTGCCAGCAGTCCCCGCCTACAAGAGACCCAGTACTTC. This codes for CASSPRLQETQYF. Filled out from reference TRBV7-9 and TRBJ2-5, the complete variable domain reads DTGVSQNPRHKITKRGQNVTFRCDPISEHNRLYWYRQTLGQGPEFLTYFQNEAQLEKSRLLSDRFSAERPKGSFSTLEIQRTEQGDSAMYLCASSPRLQETQYFGPGTRLLVL.

V is TRBV7-6 and J is TRBJ1-1; 9 bases agree with TRBD1. Germline CDR1 reads SGHVS; CDR2 reads FNYEAQ. The CDR3 is 17 residues long. Trimming cost V 5 bases and J 0 bases; bases outside gene matches: 10. Here the CDR3 reads CASSETGTGRLNTEAFF. The CDR3 DNA follows: TGTGCCAGCAGCGAGACCGGGACAGGGAGGTTGAACACTGAAGCTTTCTTT.

V usage is TRBV5-1 and J usage is TRBJ2-1; TRBD2 matches at 9 bases. The length of the CDR3 is 16 residues. With 2 bases clipped from V and 4 bases from J, the junction kept 7 bases outside the gene matches. In germline, CDR1 is SGHRS, CDR2 YFSETQ. The CDR3 DNA reads TGCGCCAGCAGCTTCGCTGGACTAGCGTCTTACAATGAGCAGTTCTTC. Protein: CASSFAGLASYNEQFF.